This T cell receptor (beta chain) was captured by sequencing in a study of circulating CD8 cells and anti-PD-1 response in melanoma (dated by TCRdb to between 2020 and 2021). Background on the whole study: Nivolumab was given to patients intravenously at 3 mg/kg every 2 weeks. Of the approximately 13 patients in the melanoma cohort, anti-PD-1 was received as first-line therapy by seven patients, and prior targeted therapy or immunotherapy had been received by six patients. Responders were defined as patients showing complete or partial responses, and non-responders as patients showing stable or progressive disease (RECIST v1.1). The TCR repertoire analysis included roughly eleven melanoma patients, of whom 7 were non-responders and 4 were responders. In on-treatment samples, a biotinylated anti-human IgG4 antibody was used to detect PD-1.

Sequenced on a NextSeq 500. Starting from about 15 ng of total RNA, TCR libraries were made with the QIAseq Immune Repertoire RNA Library Kit, Human TCR Panel. TCR libraries were sequenced on an Illumina NextSeq with a Mid Output V2 kit, using asymmetric 261x41 paired-end reads. Every TCR library was diluted to 4 to 5 nM, then pooled, denatured and loaded at roughly 0.97 pM. Per the source publication's procedure: TCR FASTQ files were processed in the QIAGEN GeneGlobe Data Analysis Center, and downstream analysis was performed in R 3.5.2. Clonality was calculated as one minus Shannon entropy normalized by the log of the number of unique productive sequences. For each subset, Fisher exact tests at 5% FDR were used to find TRA or TRB clonotypes whose abundance differed between baseline and M1. Differentially abundant clonotypes were grouped as emerging, expanding, contracting or non-expanding/contracting. Repertoire overlap between patients was measured with Morisita's overlap index. The public reads were quality trimmed at Q25 with fastp and then assembled into clones with MiXCR by TCRdb, keeping productive beta chains. Rows with a matching CDR3 protein are joined into one entry that keeps the most common DNA and genes. It is TCRdb's table, rather than the study itself, that gives the V and J calls and clone size. The table for this sample lists about 370 distinct CDR3 sequences; approximately 5.4% of them were counted only once. The ten largest make up around 56% of the sample.

This clonotype is labeled large (0.1 to 1%). Its recognized antigen is unknown. Qualities for individual bases were not recorded, and no much larger clone is one base off. The paper's findings and limits, for the study overall: Only baseline and M1 samples from a small cohort with few responders were used in the published TCR repertoire comparisons. The authors pointed out that the cohort included both treatment-naive and previously treated patients, and that this mix could influence the results. Tumor material was not accessible, so tumor reactivity was assessed by peptide assays on expanded sorted subsets instead. The DNEG repertoire had the highest diversity, the PD-1 and DPOS repertoires had similar and higher clonality, and the TIGIT repertoires had the lowest diversity. Repertoires were largely private between subsets, with under 8% of TRB clonotypes shared at M1; sharing was highest between DPOS and TIGIT. Because material was limited, most experiments were generally run without replicates.

Using a BD FACSAria II cell sorter, four subsets defined by PD-1 and/or TIGIT were sorted out of live CD3+CD8+TCRalphabeta+ cells. To characterize relevance to anti-PD-1 therapy response, circulating CD8 T cells were sorted into four subsets based on PD-1 and TIGIT expression. From each sorted CD8 T-cell subset, both TCR alpha and TCR beta chains were sequenced. Peripheral blood was drawn before the first anti-PD-1 injection and after two and four injections. PBMCs were immediately isolated by Ficoll gradient centrifugation. Until use, PBMCs were cryopreserved in liquid nitrogen in RPMI containing approximately 20% FCS and roughly 10% DMSO. After thawing, PBMCs were stained with a viability dye and with antibodies against CD3, CD8alpha, TCRalphabeta, PD-1 and TIGIT. The RNeasy Kit was used to extract total RNA, and all samples had a RIN greater than 7. The germline V gene sets CDR1 to LGHNA and CDR2 to YSLEER. Measured from the cysteine to the phenylalanine, the CDR3 is 18 residues long. The DNA shown is the 54-base CDR3, in frame from base 1. V ends up 3 bases short and J 5 bases short, with an unmatched junction base count of 15.

The sequence was collected from a human donor with melanoma. The sample was CD8+ T cells from PBMCs, taken at baseline or after one month of anti-PD-1 therapy (not recorded which). The chain joins TRBV4-3 to TRBJ1-3, and 8 junctional nucleotides match TRBD1. The nucleotide sequence is TGCGCCAGCAGCCAGCCCGGGACAGGCCTCAACGTGAGAAACACCATATATTTT. The resulting protein is CASSQPGTGLNVRNTIYF.